The T cell receptor beta chain described here comes from a study of PD-L1 blockade in urothelial cancer. Across the whole study: Blood underwent analysis 3 weeks (second dose) and 6 weeks after treatment began. Study conclusions and caveats: At 3 weeks on treatment, tumor-associated clones expanded more with durable benefit.

A spike-in of synthetic TCR analog templates was added to each PCR. Clones were sequenced by immunoSEQ multiplex PCR, and TCRdb holds only the in-frame ones, with some missing. The repertoire includes about 130,000 clones, more than 70% of them detected once, and 2.4% sits in the top ten. A note on this clone: Its antigen is still unknown.

The CDR3 contains 17 residues. Time point here: peripheral blood 6 weeks after treatment start. The starting material was PBMCs, obtained around atezolizumab (anti-PD-L1) treatment. The chain uses TRBV21-1 and TRBJ2-4; whether TRBD2, the table's D call, matches the DNA was not checked. TRBV21-1 is shown as a pseudogene. The receptor's source is a man between 45 and 60 years old with urothelial cancer. The CDR3 sequence is CASSKAGVTLAKNIQYF. The CDR3 DNA reads TGTGCCAGCAGCAAAGCGGGAGTGACCCTAGCCAAAAACATTCAGTACTTC.